A single sample is the source of the 4 T cell receptor beta chains below, sequenced in a study of cytomegalovirus exposure and HLA in healthy donors. The repertoire was sequenced with immunoSEQ multiplex PCR; TCRdb's copy has only in-frame clones and lacks some. Of about 340,000 clones listed, roughly 89% are singletons. The sample consisted of PBMCs. The receptors were sampled from a woman younger than 30 in good health and CMV-seronegative.

The rearrangement uses TRBV6-5 and TRBJ1-5; D is perhaps TRBD1 (5 bases). The germline V gene has CDR1 MNHEY and CDR2 SVGAGI. CDR3 length equals 15 residues. Trimming pared 6 bases from V and 6 bases from J, leaving 18 bases between. The CDR3 DNA follows: TGTGCCAGCAGATCACTGGGGCCCGTGGGTCAGCCCCAGCATTTT. As protein: CASRSLGPVGQPQHF.

The rearrangement joins TRBV2 to TRBJ2-7; D perhaps matches TRBD2 (6 bases). The CDR3 extends over 14 amino acids. Trimming stripped 7 bases from V and 4 bases from J, with 17 bases between. CDR1 is SNHLY, CDR2 FYNNEI, per germline. The CDR3 sequence is CASITGTEGYEQYF. The CDR3 region has the DNA TGTGCCAGCATTACCGGGACGGAGGGGTACGAGCAGTACTTC.

The genes are TRBV30 and TRBJ2-5, with TRBD1 identical over 7 bases. The V and J ends lost 0 bases and 4 bases, in that order; junction bases with no gene match: 5. The CDR3 runs 14 residues. The germline CDR1 and CDR2 sequences are GTSNPN and SVGIG (reference sequence). DNA of the CDR3: TGTGCCTGGAGTGTAAAAGGGGGCGTAGAGACCCAGTACTTC. Its translation: CAWSVKGGVETQYF.

The chain uses TRBV19 and TRBJ1-5, with a possible D match to TRBD1 (5 bases). The CDR3 spans 17 residues. The V end lost 4 bases, the J end lost 2 bases, and 18 bases lay between the germline ends. Looked up from germline, CDR1 is LNHDA and CDR2 is SQIVND (reference sequence). The CDR3 DNA is TGTGCCAGTAGTACCCTATCGACCTGGGGCGGCAATCAGCCCCAGCATTTT. As protein: CASSTLSTWGGNQPQHF.